A selection of T cell receptor beta chains follows, all from one sample in a study of tissue T cells after allogeneic stem cell transplantation. Generated by immunoSEQ multiplex PCR, the TCRdb table keeps only in-frame clones and is missing some. The sample contains over 3,000 clones, 70% to 85% of which appear only once. Specimen: small intestine tissue, collected at autopsy. These receptors all come from a male patient older than 55 with steroid-refractory graft-versus-host disease after an allogeneic stem cell transplant. Some of the T cells may derive from the graft donor. CDR3s include the opening cysteine and the closing phenylalanine or tryptophan. The D gene is left open where the match is weak. Only part of the rows carry a size: once, few, many, or a class if the clone is expanded.

D: TRBD1; J: TRBJ1-1; size: few; V: TRBV28; CDR3: CASSFTGDWAEAFF; DNA: TGTGCCAGCAGTTTTACAGGGGATTGGGCTGAAGCTTTCTTT
D: NA; J: TRBJ1-4; size: once; V: TRBV7-2; CDR3: CASSLGPMQTNEKLFF; DNA: TGTGCCAGCAGCTTAGGGCCGATGCAAACTAATGAAAAACTGTTTTTT
D: NA; J: TRBJ1-1; size: NA; V: TRBV7-8; CDR3: CASSKPDGERTEAFF; DNA: TGTGCCAGCAGCAAACCGGACGGAGAGCGCACTGAAGCTTTCTTT
D: NA; J: TRBJ1-1; size: NA; V: TRBV28; CDR3: CASIMAARNTEAFF; DNA: TGTGCCAGCATCATGGCGGCCAGGAACACTGAAGCTTTCTTT
D: NA; J: TRBJ1-3; size: NA; V: TRBV9; CDR3: CASSPRPEDRGNTIYF; DNA: TGTGCCAGCAGCCCCCGGCCGGAGGATAGAGGAAACACCATATATTTT
D: TRBD1; J: TRBJ2-7; size: NA; V: TRBV7-9; CDR3: CASSHRRDRGREQYF; DNA: TGTGCCAGCAGCCACCGCCGGGACAGGGGGAGGGAGCAGTACTTC
D: TRBD2; J: TRBJ2-5; size: NA; V: TRBV28; CDR3: CASSLLSGRGRAQYF; DNA: TGTGCCAGCAGTTTATTATCTGGGCGCGGGAGGGCCCAGTACTTC
D: TRBD1; J: TRBJ2-5; size: NA; V: TRBV9; CDR3: CASSPRTRGETQYF; DNA: TGTGCCAGCAGCCCACGTACCAGGGGGGAGACCCAGTACTTC
D: TRBD2; J: TRBJ2-3; size: NA; V: TRBV5-4; CDR3: CASSPGTSGHTDTQYF; DNA: TGTGCCAGCAGCCCGGGGACTAGCGGTCACACAGATACGCAGTATTTT
D: TRBD1; J: TRBJ2-7; size: NA; V: TRBV7-9; CDR3: CASSASRDRVYEQYF; DNA: TGTGCCAGCAGCGCAAGCCGGGACAGGGTCTACGAGCAGTACTTC
D: NA; J: TRBJ2-7; size: NA; V: TRBV6-1; CDR3: CASSEVRSYEQYF; DNA: TGTGCCAGCAGTGAAGTCCGGTCCTACGAGCAGTACTTC
D: TRBD1; J: TRBJ2-3; size: NA; V: TRBV4-1; CDR3: CASSPRTGEADTQYF; DNA: TGCGCCAGCAGCCCCCGGACAGGGGAGGCAGATACGCAGTATTTT
D: NA; J: TRBJ1-1; size: few; V: TRBV25-1; CDR3: CASSESVQDTEAFF; DNA: TGTGCCAGCAGTGAATCTGTCCAGGACACTGAAGCTTTCTTT
D: TRBD1; J: TRBJ1-2; size: NA; V: TRBV6-6; CDR3: CASSYSLSGQLYGYTF; DNA: TGTGCCAGCAGTTACTCGTTGTCGGGACAGCTCTATGGCTACACCTTC
D: NA; J: TRBJ1-1; size: NA; V: TRBV10-1; CDR3: CASSKDVLAGITFF; DNA: TGCGCCAGCAGTAAAGACGTCCTGGCCGGAATAACTTTCTTT
D: TRBD1; J: TRBJ2-2; size: few; V: TRBV2; CDR3: CASTGGDTGELFF; DNA: TGTGCCAGCACAGGGGGAGACACCGGGGAGCTGTTTTTT
D: TRBD1; J: TRBJ2-7; size: NA; V: TRBV6-5; CDR3: CASSRDRSSEQYF; DNA: TGTGCCAGCAGCCGGGACAGGTCAAGCGAGCAGTACTTC
D: TRBD1; J: TRBJ2-7; size: NA; V: TRBV6-1; CDR3: CASSEGLGQGENEQYF; DNA: TGTGCCAGCAGTGAAGGGTTGGGACAGGGGGAAAACGAGCAGTACTTC
D: NA; J: TRBJ2-3; size: NA; V: TRBV15; CDR3: CATGRPSTDTQYF; DNA: TGTGCCACCGGCAGACCGAGCACAGATACGCAGTATTTT
D: NA; J: TRBJ2-3; size: NA; V: TRBV5-4; CDR3: CASSFGGPSTDTQYF; DNA: TGTGCCAGCAGCTTTGGAGGGCCGAGCACAGATACGCAGTATTTT
D: NA; J: TRBJ2-7; size: NA; V: TRBV4-3; CDR3: CASSLQAVTEQYF; DNA: TGCGCCAGCAGCCTTCAGGCGGTTACCGAGCAGTACTTC
D: NA; J: TRBJ1-5; size: few; V: TRBV9; CDR3: CASSGAQGGNQPQHF; DNA: TGTGCCAGCAGTGGGGCCCAGGGTGGCAATCAGCCCCAGCATTTT
D: NA; J: TRBJ2-1; size: NA; V: TRBV28; CDR3: CASAGTPYNEQFF; DNA: TGTGCCAGTGCCGGGACGCCCTACAATGAGCAGTTCTTC
D: NA; J: TRBJ1-5; size: NA; V: TRBV15; CDR3: CATSRESGNQPQHF; DNA: TGTGCCACCAGCAGAGAATCGGGCAATCAGCCCCAGCATTTT
D: NA; J: TRBJ2-7; size: NA; V: TRBV19; CDR3: CASSIEKAVGYEQYF; DNA: TGTGCCAGTAGTATAGAAAAGGCGGTGGGCTACGAGCAGTACTTC
D: TRBD2; J: TRBJ2-1; size: NA; V: TRBV2; CDR3: CATRGGLVNEQFF; DNA: TGTGCCACCCGGGGGGGCCTAGTCAATGAGCAGTTCTTC
D: TRBD1; J: TRBJ2-5; size: NA; V: TRBV6-5; CDR3: CASQRQGRETQYF; DNA: TGTGCCAGCCAAAGACAGGGGAGGGAGACCCAGTACTTC
D: NA; J: TRBJ2-3; size: NA; V: TRBV6-5; CDR3: CASSLGGTDTQYF; DNA: TGTGCCAGCAGCTTGGGGGGTACAGATACGCAGTATTTT
D: NA; J: TRBJ1-1; size: few; V: TRBV7-9; CDR3: CASSSPGTPEAFF; DNA: TGTGCCAGCAGCTCCCCGGGGACCCCTGAAGCTTTCTTT
D: NA; J: TRBJ2-3; size: NA; V: TRBV5-1; CDR3: CASSSSSTDTQYF; DNA: TGCGCCAGCAGCTCATCTAGCACAGATACGCAGTATTTT
D: NA; J: TRBJ1-1; size: NA; V: TRBV28; CDR3: CASSLSTEAFF; DNA: TGTGCCAGCAGTTTATCCACTGAAGCTTTCTTT
D: TRBD1; J: TRBJ2-4; size: NA; V: TRBV3-1/TRBV3-2; CDR3: CASSQGDRTHKNIQYF; DNA: TGTGCCAGCAGCCAAGGGGACAGGACCCACAAAAACATTCAGTACTTC
D: NA; J: TRBJ2-2; size: NA; V: TRBV4-3; CDR3: CASSQAPSDPGELFF; DNA: TGCGCCAGCAGCCAAGCCCCTAGCGATCCCGGGGAGCTGTTTTTT
D: NA; J: TRBJ2-1; size: NA; V: TRBV6-4; CDR3: CASSDSMADNEQFF; DNA: TGTGCCAGCAGTGACTCGATGGCGGACAATGAGCAGTTCTTC
D: NA; J: TRBJ2-3; size: NA; V: TRBV12-3/TRBV12-4; CDR3: CASSFQGTDTQYF; DNA: TGTGCCAGCAGTTTCCAGGGCACAGATACGCAGTATTTT
D: TRBD1; J: TRBJ1-6; size: NA; V: TRBV3-1/TRBV3-2; CDR3: CASSLGQGNSPLHF; DNA: TGTGCCAGCAGCCTGGGACAGGGCAATTCACCCCTCCACTTT
D: NA; J: TRBJ1-6; size: NA; V: TRBV28; CDR3: CASSSGMGNSPLHF; DNA: TGTGCCAGCAGCTCGGGCATGGGGAATTCACCCCTCCACTTT
D: TRBD2; J: TRBJ2-1; size: NA; V: TRBV6-6; CDR3: CASSPGAGRYNEQFF; DNA: TGTGCCAGCAGTCCTGGAGCGGGGAGATACAATGAGCAGTTCTTC
D: NA; J: TRBJ1-5; size: NA; V: TRBV4-1; CDR3: CASSQAGIQPQHF; DNA: TGCGCCAGCAGCCAAGCTGGAATACAGCCCCAGCATTTT
D: TRBD2; J: TRBJ2-1; size: NA; V: TRBV6-4; CDR3: CASSPERGGFNEQFF; DNA: TGTGCCAGCTCCCCGGAGCGGGGGGGCTTCAATGAGCAGTTCTTC
D: TRBD1; J: TRBJ2-3; size: NA; V: TRBV5-4; CDR3: CASSLGQGGADTQYF; DNA: TGTGCCAGCAGCTTGGGACAGGGGGGGGCGGATACGCAGTATTTT
D: NA; J: TRBJ1-1; size: NA; V: TRBV10-3; CDR3: CAISVGAPPDSEAFF; DNA: TGTGCCATCAGTGTGGGGGCCCCTCCGGATTCTGAAGCTTTCTTT
D: TRBD2; J: TRBJ2-2; size: once; V: TRBV5-1; CDR3: CASSLQRGAPAGELFF; DNA: TGCGCCAGCAGCTTGCAGCGGGGAGCACCCGCCGGGGAGCTGTTTTTT
D: TRBD1; J: TRBJ2-5; size: NA; V: TRBV18; CDR3: CASSPPRTGWETQYF; DNA: TGTGCCAGCTCACCACCGAGGACAGGGTGGGAGACCCAGTACTTC
D: TRBD1; J: TRBJ1-1; size: NA; V: TRBV19; CDR3: CASRGTGGGNTEAFF; DNA: TGTGCCAGTAGGGGGACAGGGGGAGGGAACACTGAAGCTTTCTTT
D: NA; J: TRBJ2-5; size: NA; V: TRBV12-3/TRBV12-4; CDR3: CASSPGQETQYF; DNA: TGTGCCAGCAGTCCGGGGCAGGAGACCCAGTACTTC
D: NA; J: TRBJ2-5; size: once; V: TRBV3-1/TRBV3-2; CDR3: CASSQGQETQYF; DNA: TGTGCCAGCAGCCAAGGTCAAGAGACCCAGTACTTC
D: TRBD1; J: TRBJ2-7; size: NA; V: TRBV3-1/TRBV3-2; CDR3: CASSQGKNRGRGNEQYF; DNA: TGTGCCAGCAGCCAAGGGAAGAACAGGGGGCGCGGTAACGAGCAGTACTTC
D: NA; J: TRBJ2-2; size: NA; V: TRBV5-1; CDR3: CASSLASVTGELFF; DNA: TGCGCCAGCAGCTTGGCCTCCGTCACCGGGGAGCTGTTTTTT
D: TRBD2; J: TRBJ2-3; size: NA; V: TRBV4-3; CDR3: CASSPSPARGINTQYF; DNA: TGCGCCAGCAGCCCCTCCCCAGCGCGGGGGATAAATACGCAGTATTTT
D: NA; J: TRBJ1-2; size: NA; V: TRBV7-8; CDR3: CASSLDRGNGYTF; DNA: TGTGCCAGCAGCTTAGATAGGGGGAATGGCTACACCTTC
D: NA; J: TRBJ2-5; size: NA; V: TRBV11-2; CDR3: CASSLQAVEGETQYF; DNA: TGTGCCAGCAGCCTCCAGGCTGTTGAGGGGGAGACCCAGTACTTC
D: NA; J: TRBJ1-5; size: NA; V: TRBV4-2; CDR3: CASSQAGQLNQPQHF; DNA: TGTGCCAGCAGCCAGGCCGGACAGCTAAATCAGCCCCAGCATTTT
D: NA; J: TRBJ2-6; size: NA; V: TRBV19; CDR3: CASSIVDIGANVLTF; DNA: TGTGCCAGTAGTATAGTGGACATTGGGGCCAACGTCCTGACTTTC
D: NA; J: TRBJ1-3; size: few; V: TRBV3-1/TRBV3-2; CDR3: CASSQDPSSGNTIYF; DNA: TGTGCCAGCAGCCAAGATCCAAGCTCTGGAAACACCATATATTTT
D: NA; J: TRBJ2-5; size: NA; V: TRBV5-8; CDR3: CASSLDWSLETQYF; DNA: TGTGCCAGCAGCTTGGATTGGAGTTTGGAGACCCAGTACTTC